This TCR beta chain was retrieved from a study of shared clonotypes between healthy human individuals. Samples underwent the assay at deep level. Generated by immunoSEQ multiplex PCR, the TCRdb table keeps only in-frame clones and is missing some. The table has about 520,000 clones, roughly 80% seen once. The origin of this receptor is a woman aged 40-49 years in good health. Some clones in this sample may be carry-over from other donors' samples. Specimen: PBMCs.

The CDR3 loop is CASSRTGGGNYGYTF. In DNA form, the CDR3 reads TGTGCCAGCAGTCGCACAGGGGGGGGAAACTATGGCTACACCTTC. This rearrangement joins TRBV7-8 to TRBJ1-2; 8 bases line up with TRBD1. CDR1 is SGHVS and CDR2 is FQNEAQ in the germline V gene. Trimming at V came to 6 bases and at J to 2 bases, leaving 8 bases not matched to a gene. The CDR3 has 15 residues.